This T cell receptor (beta chain) comes out of a study of blood T cell repertoires in COVID-19. Original handling: Amplifying reference gene primers gave estimates of nucleated cell counts. Assay used: immunoSEQ multiplex PCR; TCRdb lists only in-frame clones, some missing. V, J and clone size reflect that table, while D and trimming were determined from the DNA. The table has 64,000 or so clones, 65% to 80% seen once. CDR1 is SEHNR and CDR2 is FQNEAQ in the germline V gene (reference sequence). The CDR3 covers 15 residues. The V and J ends lost 4 bases and 3 bases, in that order; junction bases with no gene match: 4.

The origin of this receptor is a human donor in a cohort sampled during active COVID-19. Sample: peripheral blood. The J gene is TRBJ2-3, the V gene TRBV7-9, with TRBD1 matching over 10 bases. In DNA form, the CDR3 reads TGTGCCAGCAGCTACGGGACAGGGGTAACAGATACGCAGTATTTT. This sequence encodes CASSYGTGVTDTQYF.